The 3 T cell receptor beta chains below all came from one sample that was sequenced in a study of T cell clonotyping in hematopoietic cell transplantation. TCRdb's copy holds only in-frame clones and misses some; the assay was immunoSEQ multiplex PCR. The sample contains about 5,100 clones, around 32% of which appear only once. Time point denoted: recipient sample about 28 days before transplant, after cytoreduction. The sample in question was peripheral blood mononuclear cells, obtained before stem cell transplant. Receptor source: a middle-aged man with myelofibrosis. Some clones in this sample may be carry-over from other donors' samples.

CDR3 sequence reads: CASYRSTSTDTQYF. CDR3 in DNA: TGTGCCAGTTACAGGAGTACTAGCACAGATACGCAGTATTTT. The genes are TRBV6-5 and TRBJ2-3, with a possible D match to TRBD1 (5 bases). The CDR3 is made up of 14 amino acids. Germline values: CDR1 MNHEY, CDR2 SVGAGI. The ends were cut back, 9 bases at V and 0 bases at J, with 13 bases in the middle.

The chain carries TRBV2 and TRBJ2-7; tentatively, D is TRBD1 (5 bases). The CDR3 totals 13 residues. Trimming stripped 3 bases from V and 4 bases from J, with 10 bases between. Germline assignment: CDR1 SNHLY and CDR2 FYNNEI. The CDR3, as DNA: TGTGCCAGCAGTGACCCGACAGTTTACGAGCAGTACTTC. It codes for CASSDPTVYEQYF.

V usage is TRBV20-1 and J usage is TRBJ2-5; D uncertain. The germline V gene encodes CDR1 DFQATT and CDR2 SNEGSKA (reference sequence). This CDR3 comprises 11 residues. V was cut by 4 bases and J by 4 bases, with 7 bases left in between. In DNA form, the CDR3 reads TGCAGTGCTACCACCGGAGAGACCCAGTACTTC. Protein: CSATTGETQYF.